This entry describes one T cell receptor beta chain. Its target is unknown. Looked up from germline, CDR1 is SGHTA and CDR2 is FQGTGA. Unmatched junction bases numbered 2, after V lost 5 bases and J lost 5 bases. This CDR3 is built from 15 residues. This sample was included in a study of T cell responses to AZD1222 COVID-19 vaccine. About the research overall: Whether given at about 4 or about 12 weeks, second doses were pooled. Study-wide findings and caveats: Increases in Spike-specific TCR breadth and depth were seen after two AZD1222 doses. Epitopes outside B.1.351 and B.1.1.7 mutated regions reportedly drew nearly half of spike TCRs.

TCRdb's copy holds only in-frame clones and misses some; the assay was immunoSEQ multiplex PCR. This table has 100,000 to 150,000 clones, about 90% appearing once. The material sequenced was peripheral blood, taken on day 0 of AZD1222 vaccination. The clonotype was recovered from an adult in good health. V is TRBV7-3 and J is TRBJ2-1; 14 bases are a match to TRBD2. Here the CDR3 reads CASSPTSGGDNEQFF. Written as DNA, the CDR3 is TGTGCCAGCAGCCCGACTAGCGGGGGGGACAATGAGCAGTTCTTC. Complete variable domain (other parts from reference TRBV7-3 and TRBJ2-1): GAGVSQTPSNKVTEKGKYVELRCDPISGHTALYWYRQSLGQGPEFLIYFQGTGAADDSGLPNDRFFAVRPEGSVSTLKIQRTERGDSAVYLCASSPTSGGDNEQFFGPGTRLTVL.